This is a list of T cell receptor beta chains from one sample in a study of prognosis after radiotherapy for stage I lung cancer. TCRdb analysed the multiplex PCR reads with MiXCR anew, one entry per CDR3 protein. The data hold about 8,500 distinct CDR3 sequences, with 62% observed a single time. This material consisted of PBMCs, taken before or after stereotactic body radiation therapy (not recorded which). The receptors shown here come from a donor over 45 with non-small cell lung cancer. Both conserved end residues are trimmed from each CDR3. The order of the fields is clone size, V gene, CDR3 protein. Only part of the rows carry a size: once, few, many, or a class if the clone is expanded.

>.|TRBV2
ASSSGGYAEQY
>many|TRBV4-2
ASSRDIAGGYNEQF
>.|TRBV2
ASRTLAGGGEQY
>.|TRBV20-1
SSVSLVNNSPLH
>.|TRBV7-2
ASSSVLAGCNEQF
>.|TRBV12-3/TRBV12-4
ASSSTGSYNEQF
>.|TRBV11-3
ASSPRLANTGELF
>medium-sized|TRBV28
ASSLGGGDGYT
>.|TRBV5-1
ASSLAGQGSGNTIY
>.|TRBV7-9
ASSFGVVYGYT
>once|TRBV7-3
ASSLGGTGYPF
>.|TRBV19
ASSNGDRALFSNQPQH
>.|TRBV6-1
ASILCDHEQF
>.|TRBV7-9
ASSLSPGGGNQPQH
>once|TRBV7-8
ASSRGQVNDSPLH